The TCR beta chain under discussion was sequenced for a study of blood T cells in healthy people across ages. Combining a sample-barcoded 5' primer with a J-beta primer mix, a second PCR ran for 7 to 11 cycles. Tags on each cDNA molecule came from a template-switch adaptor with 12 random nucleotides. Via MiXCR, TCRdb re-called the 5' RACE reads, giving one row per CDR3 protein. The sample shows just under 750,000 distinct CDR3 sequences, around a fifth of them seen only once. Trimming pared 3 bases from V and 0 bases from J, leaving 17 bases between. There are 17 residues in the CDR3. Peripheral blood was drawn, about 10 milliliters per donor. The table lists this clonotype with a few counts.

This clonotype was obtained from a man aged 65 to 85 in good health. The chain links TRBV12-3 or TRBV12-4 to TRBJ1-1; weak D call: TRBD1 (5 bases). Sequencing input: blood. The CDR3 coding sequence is TGTGCCAGCAGTTTTCTTAGGGGCGGATACATGAACACTGAAGCTTTCTTT. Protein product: CASSFLRGGYMNTEAFF.